A single sample gave rise to the 11 T cell receptor beta chains below, sequenced in a study of blood T cell repertoires in COVID-19. Sequencing used immunoSEQ multiplex PCR; TCRdb keeps in-frame clones, though not all of them. The sample contains about 280,000 clones, 70% to 90% of which appear only once. Sample: PBMCs or T cells enriched from blood (not recorded which). These receptors came from a woman between 40 and 55 years old who had recovered from COVID-19.

The chain couples TRBV7-3 to TRBJ2-1; the D gene is possibly TRBD2 (5 bases). Germline-derived CDR1 and CDR2 are SGHTA and FQGTGA. The length of the CDR3 is 16 residues. V lost 2 bases and J lost 3, with 14 bases in between. The CDR3 region has the DNA TGTGCCAGCAGCTTATCTGGGAGCCCCCTCTACAATGAGCAGTTCTTC. This codes for CASSLSGSPLYNEQFF.

The table lists this clone with a few counts. V is TRBV7-9 and J is TRBJ2-3, with 12 bases that match TRBD2. The CDR3 covers 16 residues. Germline CDR1 SEHNR, CDR2 FQNEAQ (reference sequence). V shed 5 bases and J 2 bases; nucleotides not matched to a gene: 5. The DNA for the CDR3 is TGTGCCAGCAGCGCTGGACTAGCGGGGAACACAGATACGCAGTATTTT. Residues: CASSAGLAGNTDTQYF. Based on the CDR3 plus reference TRBV7-9 and TRBJ2-3, the full variable domain is DTGVSQNPRHKITKRGQNVTFRCDPISEHNRLYWYRQTLGQGPEFLTYFQNEAQLEKSRLLSDRFSAERPKGSFSTLEIQRTEQGDSAMYLCASSAGLAGNTDTQYFGPGTRLTVL.

The rearrangement links TRBV30 to TRBJ2-3, with D possibly TRBD1 on 6 matching bases. Trimming took 5 bases from V and 1 from J, leaving 10 bases between them. CDR3 length equals 13 residues. Germline-derived CDR1 and CDR2 are GTSNPN and SVGIG (reference sequence). The CDR3 protein is CAWESGGTDTQYF. CDR3 nucleotides: TGTGCCTGGGAATCAGGGGGCACAGATACGCAGTATTTT.

The rearrangement joins TRBV28 to TRBJ2-3, with TRBD2 identical over 11 bases. V shed 5 bases, J shed 4 bases, and the junction held 5 bases outside the gene matches. This CDR3 comprises 15 residues. Germline V lookup: CDR1 MDHEN, CDR2 SYDVKM. The CDR3 DNA sequence: TGTGCCAGCAGTGGGGGGACTAGCGGCCCAGATACGCAGTATTTT. This gives the protein CASSGGTSGPDTQYF.

This chain joins TRBV4-1 and TRBJ2-3; 12 positions match TRBD1. The V gene's germline CDR1 is MGHRA and CDR2 YSYEKL. The CDR3 has 17 amino acids. The trim removed 7 bases at V and 6 bases at J, leaving 14 bases unmatched. CDR3 loop: CASNTPRDRGRPDTQYF. The CDR3 DNA sequence: TGCGCCAGCAATACACCGAGGGACAGGGGGCGTCCGGATACGCAGTATTTT.

This chain links TRBV20-1 with TRBJ2-1; weak D call: TRBD2 (6 bases). CDR3 length: 11 amino acids. CDR1 and CDR2 (germline): DFQATT, SNEGSKA (reference sequence). The CDR3 nucleotides read TGCAGAAAGGAGGCGGGACATGAGCAGTTCTTC. This codes for CRKEAGHEQFF.

The chain carries TRBV10-3 and TRBJ2-1, with TRBD2 identical over 7 bases. Germline V CDR1 and CDR2: ENHRY, SYGVKD. CDR3 length equals 16 residues. The trim removed 2 bases at V and 0 bases at J, leaving 4 bases unmatched. The CDR3 spells CAISEVAGVSYNEQFF. The CDR3 DNA reads as TGTGCCATCAGTGAGGTGGCGGGAGTCTCCTACAATGAGCAGTTCTTC.

The rearrangement joins TRBV14 to TRBJ2-7; 8 positions agree with TRBD1. The CDR3 sequence is 15 residues long. J gave up 2 bases and V 9 bases, and 12 bases lay outside the gene matches. Looked up from germline, CDR1 is SGHDN and CDR2 is FVKESK. The CDR3 nucleotides read TGTGCCAGTTCCCGAGGGACAGGAATTACCTACGAGCAGTACTTC. Its translation is CASSRGTGITYEQYF.

This clone was seen only once. The J gene is TRBJ1-4, the V gene TRBV28; D gene uncertain. The length of the CDR3 is 13 residues. From germline, CDR1 is MDHEN and CDR2 SYDVKM. Deletions cut 5 bases from V and 12 bases from J, with 16 bases between. The CDR3 nucleotides read TGTGCCAGCAGTAAGGACGGTCCCGGGGAACTGTTTTTT. Its translation: CASSKDGPGELFF.

The V gene is TRBV28, the J gene TRBJ2-1; D may be TRBD2 (7 bases). Trimming took 6 bases from V and 4 from J, leaving 19 bases between them. Germline V gives CDR1 MDHEN, CDR2 SYDVKM. This CDR3 contains 16 residues. CDR3 sequence (DNA): TGTGCCAGCAGCCTGGGGGGGCGCCTAATTTACAATGAGCAGTTCTTC. The encoded protein is CASSLGGRLIYNEQFF.

The gene calls are TRBV2 and TRBJ2-7; D might be TRBD2 (5 bases). The CDR3 runs 14 residues. Germline V CDR1 and CDR2: SNHLY, FYNNEI. Deletions cut 6 bases from V and 0 bases from J, with 12 bases between. For the CDR3, the DNA is TGTGCCAGCAGGGAGGTGGGCAGCTCCTACGAGCAGTACTTC. This codes for CASREVGSSYEQYF.